This T cell receptor beta chain was recorded in a study of cytomegalovirus exposure and HLA in healthy donors. Primers: 60 Vbeta forward and 13 Jbeta reverse. Assay: immunoSEQ multiplex PCR; the TCRdb copy retains only in-frame clones and omits some. The repertoire consists of around 100,000 clones, with 70% to 85% occurring once and the leading ten covering approximately 1.2%. Germline loops: CDR1 SGHTA, CDR2 FQGNSA. There are 17 residues in the CDR3. Losses at the gene ends were 2 bases for V and 2 bases for J; bases not matched to a gene: 11. This TCR came from a woman aged 18-30 years in good health and CMV-seronegative. Material: PBMCs. This sequence joins TRBV7-2 and TRBJ2-5; 7 bases are shared with TRBD1. The CDR3, as DNA: TGTGCCAGCAGCTTACTTTATAGGGGGCAAGGGCAAGAGACCCAGTACTTC. Its translation is CASSLLYRGQGQETQYF. The full variable domain, its missing parts supplied by reference TRBV7-2 and TRBJ2-5, is GAGVSQSPSNKVTEKGKDVELRCDPISGHTALYWYRQSLGQGLEFLIYFQGNSAPDKSGLPSDRFSAERTGGSVSTLTIQRTQQEDSAVYLCASSLLYRGQGQETQYFGPGTRLLVL.